A single sample is the source of the 18 T cell receptor beta chains below, sequenced in a study of blood T cells in healthy people across ages. Using a J-beta primer mix together with a sample-barcoded 5' primer, a second PCR was run for roughly 6 to 12 cycles. TCRdb re-analysed the 5' RACE reads in MiXCR, keeping a single row per CDR3 protein. The sample consists of nearly 1 million distinct CDR3 sequences, about 51% of them appearing once. The sequenced sample consisted of blood. Receptors were obtained from a woman in her sixties in good health.

This chain joins TRBV15 and TRBJ1-5; the D gene is possibly TRBD1 (5 bases). Trimming took 0 bases from V and 10 from J, leaving 31 bases between them. Germline V CDR1 and CDR2: LNHNV, YYDKDF (reference sequence). The CDR3 is 20 amino acids. CDR3 coding DNA: TGTGCCACCAGCAGAGATCTGGGGGGGTACACCCTATTAGCGAGGGGTCCCCAGCATTTT. It codes for CATSRDLGGYTLLARGPQHF.

This clonotype turned up a few times. The chain links TRBV13 to TRBJ2-3; tentative D call: TRBD2 (6 bases). CDR1 is PRHDT, CDR2 FYEKMQ, per germline (reference sequence). The CDR3 covers 15 residues. Deletions cut 3 bases from V and 11 bases from J, with 21 bases between. The CDR3 region is CASSFYSTDYRKQYF. CDR3 nucleotides: TGTGCCAGCAGCTTTTACAGTACGGACTACCGGAAGCAGTATTTT.

This clonotype has more than one count but fewer than ten. This chain links TRBV20-1 with TRBJ2-4, with D maybe TRBD2 (6 bases). The J call may be faulty, since TRBJ2-7 better matches the DNA end. The germline V gene encodes CDR1 DFQATT and CDR2 SNEGSKA (reference sequence). This CDR3 has 14 residues. CDR3 region: CSATQAGAFYEQYF. In nucleotides, the CDR3 is TGCAGTGCTACCCAAGCGGGCGCTTTCTACGAGCAGTACTTC.

The rearrangement uses TRBV29-1 and TRBJ2-1; 10 positions agree with TRBD2. This CDR3 is built from 17 residues. V lost 0 bases and J lost 10; bases outside the gene matches: 15. Germline assignment: CDR1 SQVTM and CDR2 ANQGSEA. The CDR3 reads CSVEDPAQREGRWEQFF. DNA for the CDR3: TGCAGCGTTGAAGATCCCGCTCAGCGGGAGGGGAGGTGGGAGCAGTTCTTC.

The CDR3 here is CASSPGFGTTYEQYF. DNA for the CDR3: TGTGCCAGCTCACCTGGTTTCGGCACTACCTACGAGCAGTACTTC. This chain joins TRBV18 and TRBJ2-7; D unclear. Germline lookup yields CDR1 KGHSH and CDR2 LQKENI. V dropped 3 bases and J dropped 2 bases, with 14 bases sitting between them. The CDR3 extends over 15 amino acids. Based on the CDR3 plus reference TRBV18 and TRBJ2-7, the full variable domain is NAGVMQNPRHLVRRRGQEARLRCSPMKGHSHVYWYRQLPEEGLKFMVYLQKENIIDESGMPKERFSAEFPKEGPSILRIQQVVRGDSAAYFCASSPGFGTTYEQYFGPGTRLTVT.

This clonotype turned up a few times. The chain uses TRBV7-3 and TRBJ2-4, with TRBD2 identical over 14 bases. The closer fit of TRBJ2-5 to the DNA end suggests the J call may be wrong. Germline V gene lookup returns CDR1 SGHTA and CDR2 FQGTGA. The length of the CDR3 is 16 residues. The CDR3 DNA follows: TGTGCCAGCAGTCCCGGGACTAGCGGGAGCTTAGAGACCCAGTACTTC. Encoded protein: CASSPGTSGSLETQYF.

The chain carries TRBV5-6 and TRBJ2-1; D is possibly TRBD2 (6 bases). The CDR3 totals 14 residues. V lost 1 base and J lost 7, with 12 bases in between. The germline CDR1 and CDR2 sequences are SGHDT and YYEEEE. CDR3: CASSLFRELNEQFF. The CDR3 DNA reads TGTGCCAGCAGCTTGTTTCGGGAGCTTAATGAGCAGTTCTTC. Full variable domain (remainder filled in from reference TRBV5-6 and TRBJ2-1): DAGVTQSPTHLIKTRGQQVTLRCSPKSGHDTVSWYQQALGQGPQFIFQYYEEEERQRGNFPDRFSGHQFPNYSSELNVNALLLGDSALYLCASSLFRELNEQFFGPGTRLTVL.

This sequence joins TRBV30 and TRBJ1-2; a possible D gene is TRBD1 (5 bases). Germline-derived CDR1 and CDR2 are GTSNPN and SVGIG (reference sequence). The V and J ends lost 2 bases and 2 bases respectively, with 6 bases between them. The CDR3 spans 12 residues. The CDR3 region has the DNA TGTGCCTGGAGTCCAGGGAACTATGGCTACACCTTC. Translated: CAWSPGNYGYTF.

This clonotype was observed a few times. The chain uses TRBV15 and TRBJ2-7, with TRBD2 identical over 8 bases. Germline CDR1 is LNHNV and CDR2 is YYDKDF (reference sequence). CDR3 size: 15 residues. J gave up 0 bases and V 2 bases, and 3 bases lay outside the gene matches. The CDR3 DNA is TGTGCCACCAGCAGAACAGGGACTAGCTCCTACGAGCAGTACTTC. Encoded protein: CATSRTGTSSYEQYF. Looking up the rest from reference TRBV15 and TRBJ2-7 gives the full variable domain: DAMVIQNPRYQVTQFGKPVTLSCSQTLNHNVMYWYQQKSSQAPKLLFHYYDKDFNNEADTPDNFQSRRPNTSFCFLDIRSPGLGDTAMYLCATSRTGTSSYEQYFGPGTRLTVT.

V gene TRBV6-5 combines with J gene TRBJ2-2; the match to TRBD2 covers 7 bases. The ends lost 5 bases at V and 6 bases at J; junction bases unmatched: 0. CDR3 length equals 12 residues. Germline-derived CDR1 and CDR2 are MNHEY and SVGAGI. This chain's CDR3 is CASSRGAGELFF. CDR3 in DNA: TGTGCCAGCAGTCGGGGGGCCGGGGAGCTGTTTTTT.

J is TRBJ1-2 and V is TRBV6-5; tentatively, D is TRBD1 (6 bases). CDR1 is MNHEY and CDR2 is SVGAGI in the germline V gene. V was clipped by 4 bases and J by 0 bases, with 15 bases between them. CDR3 length equals 16 residues. This CDR3 is CASSSGGNGANYGYTF. In DNA, the CDR3 is TGTGCCAGCAGTTCCGGGGGCAATGGAGCTAACTATGGCTACACCTTC.

The chain links TRBV18 to TRBJ2-2; 9 bases agree with TRBD1. The CDR3 is 16 residues long. Germline V lookup: CDR1 KGHSH, CDR2 LQKENI. Germline trimming cut 1 base from V and 3 bases from J; bases unmatched to any gene: 3. The CDR3 DNA sequence: TGTGCCAGCTCACCACGGACAGGGGCGGACACCGGGGAGCTGTTTTTT. Translated: CASSPRTGADTGELFF.

This clonotype came up once. CDR3 amino acids: CASSLTGTGGQNEQFF. DNA for the CDR3: TGTGCCAGCAGTCTTACCGGGACAGGGGGTCAGAATGAGCAGTTCTTC. This chain connects TRBV28 to TRBJ2-1; TRBD1 aligns across 11 bases. V lost 5 bases, J lost 7 bases, and 10 bases stayed unmatched. The CDR3 totals 16 residues. CDR1 is MDHEN and CDR2 is SYDVKM in the germline V gene.

The V call is TRBV12-3 or TRBV12-4, the J call TRBJ2-7; 8 bases line up with TRBD1. The CDR3 has 14 residues. The V gene end was trimmed by 2 bases and the J gene end by 5 bases; junction bases not matched to a gene: 5. The CDR3 DNA reads as TGTGCCAGCAGTTTATGGACAGGGCCCCACGAGCAGTACTTC. Translation: CASSLWTGPHEQYF.

This clonotype occurred once. The V call is TRBV9, the J call TRBJ1-2, with D possibly being TRBD1 (5 bases). Per the germline V gene, CDR1 is SGDLS and CDR2 is YYNGEE. V lost 0 bases, J lost 3 bases, and 12 bases lay in between. The CDR3 covers 15 residues. The CDR3 sequence: CASSVGGVVDYGYTF. The CDR3 bases are TGTGCCAGCAGCGTAGGAGGGGTGGTCGACTATGGCTACACCTTC.

This clonotype has more than one count but fewer than ten. The rearrangement joins TRBV20-1 to TRBJ2-3, with D unresolved. The V gene's germline CDR1 is DFQATT and CDR2 SNEGSKA (reference sequence). This CDR3 has 16 amino acids. The V end lost 6 bases, the J end lost 2 bases, and 21 bases lay between the germline ends. CDR3 bases: TGCAGTGCCACATGGGCGCGCCCGAGGACCACAGATACGCAGTATTTT. Protein: CSATWARPRTTDTQYF.

The chain links TRBV7-2 to TRBJ2-7; tentatively, D is TRBD2 (5 bases). The V and J ends lost 10 bases and 5 bases respectively, with 18 bases between them. The CDR3 has 13 residues. From germline, CDR1 is SGHTA and CDR2 FQGNSA. The DNA of the CDR3 is TGTGCCACCGCATCCCGGGGATCCAACGAGCAGTACTTC. It codes for CATASRGSNEQYF.

The rearrangement joins TRBV4-2 to TRBJ2-5; no clear D. V was pared by 1 base and J by 5 bases, with 5 bases between. Germline loops: CDR1 LGHNA, CDR2 YNFKEQ. The CDR3 consists of 12 residues. CDR3 residues: CASSQARETQYF. The DNA of the CDR3 is TGTGCCAGCAGCCAAGCACGGGAGACCCAGTACTTC.